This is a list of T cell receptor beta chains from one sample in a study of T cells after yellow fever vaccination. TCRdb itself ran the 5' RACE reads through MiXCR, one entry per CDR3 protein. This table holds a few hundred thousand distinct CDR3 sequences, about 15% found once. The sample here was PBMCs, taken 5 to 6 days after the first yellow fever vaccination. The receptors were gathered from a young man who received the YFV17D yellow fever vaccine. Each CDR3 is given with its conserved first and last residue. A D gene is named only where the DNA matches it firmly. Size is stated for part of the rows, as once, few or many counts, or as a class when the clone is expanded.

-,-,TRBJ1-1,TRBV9,TGTGCCAGCGAGTCCGGGGGGCTTACTGAAGCTTTCTTT,CASESGGLTEAFF
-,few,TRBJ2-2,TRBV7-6,TGTGCCAGCAGCAGTCCCCGGGGCACCATAAGCCCGAACACCGGGGAGCTGTTTTTT,CASSSPRGTISPNTGELFF
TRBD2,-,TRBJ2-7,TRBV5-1,TGCGCCAGCAGCTGGACTAGCGGGACTACCTACGAGCAGTACTTC,CASSWTSGTTYEQYF
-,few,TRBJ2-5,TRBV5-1,TGCGCCAGCAGCTTATTGCAGGTGGCCGAGACCCAGTACTTC,CASSLLQVAETQYF
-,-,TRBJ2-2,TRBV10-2,TGCGCCAGCAGAGGGATCCCCGGGGAGCTGTTTTTT,CASRGIPGELFF
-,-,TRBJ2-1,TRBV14,TGTGCCAGCAGCCCCGTGGGCTGGAACAATGAGCAGTTCTTC,CASSPVGWNNEQFF
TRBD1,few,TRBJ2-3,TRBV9,TGTGCCAGCAGCGTAGGGACAGGGGGCAGAGATACGCAGTATTTT,CASSVGTGGRDTQYF
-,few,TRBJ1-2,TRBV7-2,TGTGCCAGCAGCACCGACAGATTTCTCTCAGTTAACTATGGCTACACCTTC,CASSTDRFLSVNYGYTF
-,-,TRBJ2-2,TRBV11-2,TGTGCCAGCAGCTTAGATCTAAGGTTACAGAACACCGGGGAGCTGTTTTTT,CASSLDLRLQNTGELFF
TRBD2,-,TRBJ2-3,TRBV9,TGTGCCAGCAGCATACGGATAGCGGGGGCCGGCACAGATACGCAGTATTTT,CASSIRIAGAGTDTQYF
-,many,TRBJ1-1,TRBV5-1,TGCGCCAGCAGCTTGGCCACGGCGAACACTGAAGCTTTCTTT,CASSLATANTEAFF
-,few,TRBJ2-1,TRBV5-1,TGCGCCAGCAGCTTGCAGCTAGCGATCAATGAGCAGTTCTTC,CASSLQLAINEQFF
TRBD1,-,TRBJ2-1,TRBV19,TGTGCCAGTAGTCAGGGGGACAGGGGGTACAATGAGCAGTTCTTC,CASSQGDRGYNEQFF
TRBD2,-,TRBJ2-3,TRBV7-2,TGTGCCAGCAGCTTAACTAGCGGGGGGGCTAGCACAGATACGCAGTATTTT,CASSLTSGGASTDTQYF
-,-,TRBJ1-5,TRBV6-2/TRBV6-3,TGTGCCAGCAGGGCCGCTACGGTCGGGCAGCCCCAGCATTTT,CASRAATVGQPQHF
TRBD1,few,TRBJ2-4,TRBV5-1,TGCGCCAGCAGCTATAGGACAGGGAGGAACATTCAGTACTTC,CASSYRTGRNIQYF
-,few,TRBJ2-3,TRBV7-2,TGTGCCAGCAGCCTAGGGGACCTAAGCACAGATACGCAGTATTTT,CASSLGDLSTDTQYF
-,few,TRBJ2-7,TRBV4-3,TGCGCCAGCAGCCAAGATCAAATCGACAGCCTGAGGAGCTACGAGCAGTACTTC,CASSQDQIDSLRSYEQYF
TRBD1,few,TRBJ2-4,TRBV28,TGTGCCAGCAAGGGACAGGGGGGAGCCAAAAACATTCAGTACTTC,CASKGQGGAKNIQYF
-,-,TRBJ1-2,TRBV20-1,TGCAGTGCTAACGACGGACGGGGGGGCAGGCATGGCTACACCTTC,CSANDGRGGRHGYTF
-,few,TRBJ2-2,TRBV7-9,TGTGCCAGCAGCCCCTCGGGACTTGGGTCCGGGGAGCTGTTTTTT,CASSPSGLGSGELFF
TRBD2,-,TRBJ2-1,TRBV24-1,TGTGCCACCAGTGATCCGGGGGGGGGGCGTTACAATGAGCAGTTCTTC,CATSDPGGGRYNEQFF
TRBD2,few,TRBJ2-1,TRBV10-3,TGTGCCATCAGTGAGTTCGGGGGGGGAACCTACAATGAGCAGTTCTTC,CAISEFGGGTYNEQFF
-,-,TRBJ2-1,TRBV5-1,TGCGCCAGCAGCGCCCAGGAAAGCTCCTACAATGAGCAGTTCTTC,CASSAQESSYNEQFF
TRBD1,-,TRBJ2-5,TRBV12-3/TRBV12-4,TGTGCCAGCAGTTTATATCAGGGGGTCCTGGAGACCCAGTACTTC,CASSLYQGVLETQYF
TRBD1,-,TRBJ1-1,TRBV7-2,TGTGCCAGCAACCCGGACAGGGGTTATCGGGAAGCTTTCTTT,CASNPDRGYREAFF
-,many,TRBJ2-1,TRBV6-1,TGTGCCAGCAGTCCAGGGGCCGGCTCCTACAATGAGCAGTTCTTC,CASSPGAGSYNEQFF
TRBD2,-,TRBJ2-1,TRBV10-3,TGTGCCACCGGAGGACTAGCGTTCAATGAGCAGTTCTTC,CATGGLAFNEQFF
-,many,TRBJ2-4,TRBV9,TGTGCCAGTGGGCCTTTCCTAGCCAAAAACATTCAGTACTTC,CASGPFLAKNIQYF
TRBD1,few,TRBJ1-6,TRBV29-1,TGCAGCGTCGGACAGGGGGATAATTCACCCCTCCACTTT,CSVGQGDNSPLHF
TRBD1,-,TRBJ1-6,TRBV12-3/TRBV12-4,TGTGCCAGCAGACACGGACAGGAGAATTCACCCCTCCACTTT,CASRHGQENSPLHF
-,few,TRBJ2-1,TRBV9,TGTGCCAGCAGCGGACAGCCCAATGAGCAGTTCTTC,CASSGQPNEQFF
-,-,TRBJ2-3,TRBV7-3,TGTGCCAGCAGCTTAACGGTAGCTAGCACAGATACGCAGTATTTT,CASSLTVASTDTQYF
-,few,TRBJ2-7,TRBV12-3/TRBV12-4,TGTGCCAGCAGTTCGCCCCCTGGGGGTGCCCCCTACGAGCAGTACTTC,CASSSPPGGAPYEQYF
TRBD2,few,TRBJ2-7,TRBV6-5,TGTGCCAGCAGTTATATAGCGGGAATCTCCTACGAGCAGTACTTC,CASSYIAGISYEQYF
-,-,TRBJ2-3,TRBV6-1,TGTGCCAGCAGTGAGCGTCACAGCACAGATACGCAGTATTTT,CASSERHSTDTQYF
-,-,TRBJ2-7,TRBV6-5,TGTGCCAGCAGTTACTCGACATTTAGCTACGAGCAGTACTTC,CASSYSTFSYEQYF
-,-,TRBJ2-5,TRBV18,TGTGCCACCTTCCGCACGGTGGGAGAGACCCAGTACTTC,CATFRTVGETQYF
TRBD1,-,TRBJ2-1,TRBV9,TGTGCCAGCAGCCCATGGACAGGGGGCAATGAGCAGTTCTTC,CASSPWTGGNEQFF
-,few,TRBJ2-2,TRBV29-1,TGCAGCGTCGGAAAGGGAGGGGAGCTGTTTTTT,CSVGKGGELFF
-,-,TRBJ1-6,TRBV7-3,TGTGCCAGCAGCTTAATAGGGATGGGTTCACCCCTCCACTTT,CASSLIGMGSPLHF
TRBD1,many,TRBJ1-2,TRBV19,TGTGCCAGTAGACCGGGACAGAGCTATGGCTACACCTTC,CASRPGQSYGYTF
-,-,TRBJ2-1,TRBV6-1,TGTGCCAGCAGTACATGGGGTTTTTCGACCGGATACGATGAGCAGTTCTTC,CASSTWGFSTGYDEQFF
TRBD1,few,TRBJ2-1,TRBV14,TGTGCCAGCAGCATCCTGACAGGGAATTATGAGCAGTTCTTC,CASSILTGNYEQFF
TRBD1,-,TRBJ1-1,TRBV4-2,TGTGCCAGCAGCCAGGCGTACAGGGGGCGCAACACTGAAGCTTTCTTT,CASSQAYRGRNTEAFF
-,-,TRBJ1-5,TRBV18,TGTGCCAGCTCACGCACAAGTCAGCCCCAGCATTTT,CASSRTSQPQHF
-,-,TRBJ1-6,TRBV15,TGTGCCACCAGCAGAGATACCAATTCACCCCTCCACTTT,CATSRDTNSPLHF
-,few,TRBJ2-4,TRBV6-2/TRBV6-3,TGTGCCAGCAGAAAAGGGGGGGGGTACCACATTCAGTACTTC,CASRKGGGYHIQYF
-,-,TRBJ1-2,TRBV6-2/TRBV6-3,TGTGCCACCGAAAAAGGGAGTTCCTATGGCTACACCTTC,CATEKGSSYGYTF
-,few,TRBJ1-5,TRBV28,TGTGCCAGCAGTACCTCCGGGGCAGGGAATCAGCCCCAGCATTTT,CASSTSGAGNQPQHF
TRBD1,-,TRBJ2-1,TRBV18,TGTGCCAGCTCACCACGGACAGGGCACGAAGAGCAGTTCTTC,CASSPRTGHEEQFF
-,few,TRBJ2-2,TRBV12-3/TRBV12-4,TGTGCCAGCTGTGCAGGGGAGGCCGGGGAGCTGTTTTTT,CASCAGEAGELFF